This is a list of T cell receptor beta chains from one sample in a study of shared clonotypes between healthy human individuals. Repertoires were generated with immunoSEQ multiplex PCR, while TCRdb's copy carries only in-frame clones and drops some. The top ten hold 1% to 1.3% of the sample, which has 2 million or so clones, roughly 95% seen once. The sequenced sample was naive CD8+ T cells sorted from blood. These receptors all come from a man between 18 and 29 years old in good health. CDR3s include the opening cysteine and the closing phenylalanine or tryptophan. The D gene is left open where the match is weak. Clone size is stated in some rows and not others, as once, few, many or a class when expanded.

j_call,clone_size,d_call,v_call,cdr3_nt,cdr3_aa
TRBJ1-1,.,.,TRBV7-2,TGTGCCAGCAGCTCTACACGGTTTGGGACTGAAGCTTTCTTT,CASSSTRFGTEAFF
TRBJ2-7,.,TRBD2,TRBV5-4,TGTGCCAGCAGCCCGGGGGGGACTCCTGCTCACTTC,CASSPGGTPAHF
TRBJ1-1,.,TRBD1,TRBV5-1,TGCGCCAGCAGCTTGTGGACAGGGGAGGGTTACACTGAAGCTTTCTTT,CASSLWTGEGYTEAFF
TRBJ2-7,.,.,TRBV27,TGTGCCAGCAGTTTAAAGACTCAATACGAGCAGTACTTC,CASSLKTQYEQYF
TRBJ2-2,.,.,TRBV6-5,TGTGCCAGCAGTTACGATTCAGGGCACACCGGGGAGCTGTTTTTT,CASSYDSGHTGELFF
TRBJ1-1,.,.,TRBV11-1,TGTGCCAGCAGCTACCAAGACAGGCTGAGGACTGAAGCTTTCTTT,CASSYQDRLRTEAFF
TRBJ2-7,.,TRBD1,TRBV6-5,TGTGCCAGCAGTTACCGACAGGGGTCCCACGAGCAGTACTTC,CASSYRQGSHEQYF
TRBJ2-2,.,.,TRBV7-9,TGTGCCAGCAGCTTAGAGTGGGGATCCGGGGAGCTGTTTTTT,CASSLEWGSGELFF
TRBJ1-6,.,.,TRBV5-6,TGTGCCAGCAGCCCATCGGGTTCACCCCTCCACTTT,CASSPSGSPLHF
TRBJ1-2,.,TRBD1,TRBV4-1,TGCGCCAGCAGCCAAGATCCGACCCAGACAGGGGGAGGCTATGGCTACACCTTC,CASSQDPTQTGGGYGYTF
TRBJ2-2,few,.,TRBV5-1,TGCGCCAGCAGCTCCTTAGGGGGGTACGCCGGGGAGCTGTTTTTT,CASSSLGGYAGELFF
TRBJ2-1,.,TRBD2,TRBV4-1,TGCGCCAGCAGCCAAGAACTAGCGGCTTACAATGAGCAGTTCTTC,CASSQELAAYNEQFF
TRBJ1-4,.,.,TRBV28,TGTGCCACCCGCCCTGTCACTAATGAAAAACTGTTTTTT,CATRPVTNEKLFF
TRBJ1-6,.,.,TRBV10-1,TGCGCCAGCCCCAGACCTTGGGATTCACCCCTCCACTTT,CASPRPWDSPLHF
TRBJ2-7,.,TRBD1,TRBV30,TGTGCCTGGAGCGGGACAGGGCTGAGCTCCTACGAGCAGTACTTC,CAWSGTGLSSYEQYF
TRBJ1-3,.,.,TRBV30,TGTGCCTGGAGTGTTATCGGGACCGCTGGAAACACCATATATTTT,CAWSVIGTAGNTIYF
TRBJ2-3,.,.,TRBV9,TGTGCCAGCAGGGGAATGGGGGCAGATACGCAGTATTTT,CASRGMGADTQYF
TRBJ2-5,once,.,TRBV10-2,TGCGCCAGCAGTGAAGGGCGAGGGATTTCTGACGTTGCTGAGACCCAGTACTTC,CASSEGRGISDVAETQYF
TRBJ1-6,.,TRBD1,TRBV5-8,TGTGCCAGCAGCTCGGCGGGACAGCATAATTCACCCCTCCACTTT,CASSSAGQHNSPLHF
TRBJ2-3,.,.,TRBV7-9,TGTGCCAGCAGCTTAGTTGCGGGGCCAGAGGGCACAGATACGCAGTATTTT,CASSLVAGPEGTDTQYF
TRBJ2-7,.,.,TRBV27,TGTGCCAGCAGTTTATCAGGGCCCACCTACGAGCAGTACTTC,CASSLSGPTYEQYF
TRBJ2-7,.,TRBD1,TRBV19,TGTGCCAGTAGTATAGATCTACGGACAGGGGGTTACGAGCAGTACTTC,CASSIDLRTGGYEQYF
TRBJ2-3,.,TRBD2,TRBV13,TGTGCCAGCAGTTCCAGCGGGGGGGCCGGCACAGATACGCAGTATTTT,CASSSSGGAGTDTQYF
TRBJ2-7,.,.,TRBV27,TGTGCCAGCAGTCCAGGGGACCTCTACGAGCAGTACTTC,CASSPGDLYEQYF
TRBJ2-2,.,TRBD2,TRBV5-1,TGCGCCAGCAGCTTGGGACTAGCGGAGACCACGGTCGCCGGGGAGCTGTTTTTT,CASSLGLAETTVAGELFF
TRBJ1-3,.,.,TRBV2,TGTGCCAGCACGACAGACTTCTCTGGAAACACCATATATTTT,CASTTDFSGNTIYF
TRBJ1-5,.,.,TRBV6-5,TGTGCCAGCAGTACGGGGGGGTCAGGCAATCAGCCCCAGCATTTT,CASSTGGSGNQPQHF
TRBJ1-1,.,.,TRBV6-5,TGTGCCAGCAGGCCCCAGGGGTACACTGAAGCTTTCTTT,CASRPQGYTEAFF
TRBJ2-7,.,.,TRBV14,TGTGCCAGCAGCCAAGCTTTGGGCAGGGGCGAATACGAGCAGTACTTC,CASSQALGRGEYEQYF
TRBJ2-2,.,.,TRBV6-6,TGTGCCAGCAGTTACATTGAGGGCACCGGGGAGCTGTTTTTT,CASSYIEGTGELFF
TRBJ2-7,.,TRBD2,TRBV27,TGTGCCAGCAGTCAACCGGGACAGGGACTAGCGGGAAACTACGAGCAGTACTTC,CASSQPGQGLAGNYEQYF
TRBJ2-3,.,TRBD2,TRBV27,TGTGCCAGCAGTATATATAGCGGGACACGCACAGATACGCAGTATTTT,CASSIYSGTRTDTQYF
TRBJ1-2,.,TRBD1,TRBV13,TGTGCCAGCAGCCCAGACAGGGACTATGGCTACACCTTC,CASSPDRDYGYTF
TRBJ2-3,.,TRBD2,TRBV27,TGTGCCAGCAGGGGACTAGCGGGAGCAGATACGCAGTATTTT,CASRGLAGADTQYF
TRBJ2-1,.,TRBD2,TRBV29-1,TGCAGCGTGAAGACTAGCGGGGGTAATGAGCAGTTCTTC,CSVKTSGGNEQFF
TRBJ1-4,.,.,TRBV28,TGTGCCAGCAGTTTGCCCTCGTCGGGGACTAATGAAAAACTGTTTTTT,CASSLPSSGTNEKLFF
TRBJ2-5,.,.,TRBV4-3,TGCGCCAGCAGCCAGGAACAGAACCAAGAGACCCAGTACTTC,CASSQEQNQETQYF
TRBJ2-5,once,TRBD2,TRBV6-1,TGTGCCATCGGACTAGCCGGCCCCCAAGAGACCCAGTACTTC,CAIGLAGPQETQYF
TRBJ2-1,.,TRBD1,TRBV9,TGTGCCAGCAGCGCCCGGACAGGTAGCGATGAGCAGTTCTTC,CASSARTGSDEQFF
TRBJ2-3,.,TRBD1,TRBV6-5,TGTGCCAGCAGTTACTGGGGACAGGGGAACACAGATACGCAGTATTTT,CASSYWGQGNTDTQYF
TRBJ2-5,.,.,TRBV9,TGTGCCAGCAGCGTAGTGGGCTCGATGGGGTTGGAGACCCAGTACTTC,CASSVVGSMGLETQYF
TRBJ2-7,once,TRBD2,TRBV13,TGTGCCAGCAGTAATCGGGGGACTAGCGGGAGGAACTACGAGCAGTACTTC,CASSNRGTSGRNYEQYF
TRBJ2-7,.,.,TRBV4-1,TGCGCCAGCAGCCAAGAGAGTGGGGGTCACTACGAGCAGTACTTC,CASSQESGGHYEQYF
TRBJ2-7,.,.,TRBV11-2,TGTGCCAGCAGCTTGGGGACCTACGAGCAGTACTTC,CASSLGTYEQYF
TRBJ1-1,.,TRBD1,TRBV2,TGTGCCAGCAGTGAATTAGGGCAGGGGGTCCCCAACACTGAAGCTTTCTTT,CASSELGQGVPNTEAFF
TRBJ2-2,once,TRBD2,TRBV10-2,TGCGCCAGCAAAGATGGACTAGCGGGGTCGAACACCGGGGAGCTGTTTTTT,CASKDGLAGSNTGELFF